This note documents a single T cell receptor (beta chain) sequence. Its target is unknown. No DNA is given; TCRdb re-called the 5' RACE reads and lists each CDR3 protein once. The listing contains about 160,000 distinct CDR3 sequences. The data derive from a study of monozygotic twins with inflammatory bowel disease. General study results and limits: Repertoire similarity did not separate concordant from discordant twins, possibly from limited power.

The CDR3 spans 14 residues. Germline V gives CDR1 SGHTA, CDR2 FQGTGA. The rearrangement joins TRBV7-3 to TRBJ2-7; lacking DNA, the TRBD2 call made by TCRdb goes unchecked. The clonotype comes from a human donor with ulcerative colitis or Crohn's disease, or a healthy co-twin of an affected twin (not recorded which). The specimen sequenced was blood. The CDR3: CASSFGTNGAEQYF.